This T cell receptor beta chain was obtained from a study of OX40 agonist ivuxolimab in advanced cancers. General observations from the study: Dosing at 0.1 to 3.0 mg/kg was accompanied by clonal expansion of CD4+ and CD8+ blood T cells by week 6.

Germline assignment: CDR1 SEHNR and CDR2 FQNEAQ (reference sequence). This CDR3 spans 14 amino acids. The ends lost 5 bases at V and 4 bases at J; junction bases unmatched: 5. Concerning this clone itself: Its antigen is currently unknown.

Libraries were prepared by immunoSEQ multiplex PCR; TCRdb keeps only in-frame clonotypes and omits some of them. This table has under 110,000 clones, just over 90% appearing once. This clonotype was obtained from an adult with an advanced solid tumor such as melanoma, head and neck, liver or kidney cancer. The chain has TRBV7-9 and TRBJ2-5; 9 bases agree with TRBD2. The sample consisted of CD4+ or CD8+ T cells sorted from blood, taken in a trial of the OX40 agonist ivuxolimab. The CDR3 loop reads CASSPQRGAETQYF. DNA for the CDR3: TGTGCCAGCAGCCCACAGCGGGGGGCAGAGACCCAGTACTTC.